The rows below give T cell receptor beta chains drawn from one sample of a study of tumor and adjacent non-tumor tissue in lung cancer. TCRdb re-called the multiplex PCR reads through MiXCR, storing one row per CDR3 protein. The table records over 80,000 distinct CDR3 sequences, 80% of them present only once. Sequenced sample: distant non-tumor lung tissue. Receptors originate from a man aged 55-75 years with small cell lung cancer. Both conserved end residues are part of each CDR3. The order of the fields is D gene, J gene, V gene, clone size, CDR3 protein, CDR3 DNA. The D gene is left open where the match is weak. Clone size appears in some rows only: once, few, many, or a class for an expanded clone.

d_call: .
j_call: TRBJ2-7
v_call: TRBV4-1
clone_size: .
cdr3_aa: CTSSFDRLYKQYF
cdr3_nt: TGCACCAGCAGTTTCGATAGACTCTACAAGCAGTACTTC

d_call: TRBD1
j_call: TRBJ1-1
v_call: TRBV11-2
clone_size: .
cdr3_aa: CASSLTGGVRRNTEAFF
cdr3_nt: TGTGCCAGTAGCTTAACAGGGGGCGTGCGTAGGAACACCGAAGCTTTCTTT

d_call: TRBD2
j_call: TRBJ2-3
v_call: TRBV6-2/TRBV6-3
clone_size: .
cdr3_aa: CASSITHSGSTTQYF
cdr3_nt: TGTGCCAGCAGTATAACACATAGCGGGAGCACTACGCAGTATTTT

d_call: .
j_call: TRBJ1-1
v_call: TRBV6-2/TRBV6-3
clone_size: .
cdr3_aa: CASSDVAPVYSEAFF
cdr3_nt: TGTGCCAGCAGTGATGTGGCACCGGTTTATTCTGAAGCTTTCTTC

d_call: .
j_call: TRBJ2-5
v_call: TRBV6-2/TRBV6-3
clone_size: .
cdr3_aa: CASNYARDPETQYF
cdr3_nt: TGTGCCAGCAATTACGCCCGAGACCCAGAGACCCAGTATTTC

d_call: .
j_call: TRBJ1-6
v_call: TRBV12-3/TRBV12-4
clone_size: .
cdr3_aa: CASSLGTTWGSSPPHF
cdr3_nt: TGTGCCAGCAGTTTGGGGACCACCTGGGGTAGTTCACCCCCCCACTTT

d_call: TRBD2
j_call: TRBJ2-5
v_call: TRBV7-9
clone_size: .
cdr3_aa: CVSSLGAGVRETQYF
cdr3_nt: TGTGTCAGCAGCTTAGGGGCGGGAGTCCGAGAGACCCAGTACTTC

d_call: .
j_call: TRBJ2-1
v_call: TRBV6-6
clone_size: .
cdr3_aa: CVSSYSWRGNEQFF
cdr3_nt: TGTGTCAGCAGTTACTCGTGGAGGGGCAATGAGCAGTTCTTC

d_call: .
j_call: TRBJ1-2
v_call: TRBV29-1
clone_size: .
cdr3_aa: CGVEVQTYCYTF
cdr3_nt: TGCGGCGTTGAAGTGCAGACCTATTGCTACACCTTC

d_call: .
j_call: TRBJ2-3
v_call: TRBV6-2/TRBV6-3
clone_size: .
cdr3_aa: CASSYSTSTDTHYF
cdr3_nt: TGTGCCAGTAGTTACTCGACCAGCACAGATACGCATTATTTT

d_call: .
j_call: TRBJ2-7
v_call: TRBV4-1
clone_size: .
cdr3_aa: CDSNFDSLYEQYF
cdr3_nt: TGCGACAGCAATTTCGACAGTCTCTACGAGCAGTACTTC

d_call: TRBD1
j_call: TRBJ2-3
v_call: TRBV25-1
clone_size: .
cdr3_aa: CASSVTQRGQGASDTQYF
cdr3_nt: TGTGCCAGCAGTGTAACCCAAAGGGGACAGGGGGCATCAGATACGCAGTATTTT

d_call: TRBD2
j_call: TRBJ2-2
v_call: TRBV7-3
clone_size: .
cdr3_aa: CAGSSETSGSRSGELFF
cdr3_nt: TGTGCCGGCAGCTCCGAGACTAGCGGGAGTAGGTCCGGGGAGCTGTTTTTT

d_call: TRBD2
j_call: TRBJ2-2
v_call: TRBV12-3/TRBV12-4
clone_size: .
cdr3_aa: CAELAGPSGAGELFF
cdr3_nt: TGTGCCGAGTTAGCTGGGCCCAGCGGGGCCGGGGAGCTGTTTTTT

d_call: TRBD1
j_call: TRBJ1-2
v_call: TRBV4-3
clone_size: .
cdr3_aa: CASSQEQGNYGYTF
cdr3_nt: TGCGCCAGCAGCCAAGAACAGGGGAACTATGGCTACACCTTC

d_call: TRBD2
j_call: TRBJ2-2
v_call: TRBV6-2/TRBV6-3
clone_size: .
cdr3_aa: CASTYPYPRVAGDTGELFF
cdr3_nt: TGTGCCAGCACTTACCCTTACCCCCGGGTAGCGGGCGACACCGGGGAGCTGTTTTTT

d_call: .
j_call: TRBJ1-6
v_call: TRBV5-1
clone_size: .
cdr3_aa: CPSSLVGRDQTPLHF
cdr3_nt: TGCCCCAGCAGCTTGGTTGGTAGGGACCAGACACCCCTCCACTTT

d_call: .
j_call: TRBJ2-3
v_call: TRBV6-5
clone_size: many
cdr3_aa: CASSAQGRDTDTQYF
cdr3_nt: TGTGCCAGCAGCGCGCAGGGGAGGGACACAGATACGCAGTATTTT

d_call: .
j_call: TRBJ2-3
v_call: TRBV20-1
clone_size: .
cdr3_aa: CSARVRSNTDTQYF
cdr3_nt: TGCAGTGCTAGGGTTCGGAGCAACACAGATACGCAGTATTTT

d_call: TRBD2
j_call: TRBJ2-1
v_call: TRBV12-3/TRBV12-4
clone_size: once
cdr3_aa: CASSLYQREGGEQSF
cdr3_nt: TGTGCCAGCAGTTTATATCAGCGGGAGGGCGGGGAGCAGTCCTTC

d_call: .
j_call: TRBJ1-4
v_call: TRBV4-2
clone_size: .
cdr3_aa: CASSQAGHITNEKLFF
cdr3_nt: TGTGCCAGCAGCCAAGCCGGACACATAACTAATGAAAAACTGTTTTTT

d_call: .
j_call: TRBJ2-3
v_call: TRBV11-3
clone_size: .
cdr3_aa: CASSYPRGTQFF
cdr3_nt: TGTGCCAGCAGCTACCCCCGGGGTACGCAGTTTTTT

d_call: .
j_call: TRBJ2-1
v_call: TRBV11-2
clone_size: .
cdr3_aa: CVSRKRQDNNEQFF
cdr3_nt: TGTGTCAGCCGGAAGCGGCAGGACAACAATGAGCAGTTCTTC

d_call: .
j_call: TRBJ2-1
v_call: TRBV20-1
clone_size: .
cdr3_aa: CSAIGIAEDEQFF
cdr3_nt: TGCAGTGCTATCGGTATAGCGGAGGATGAGCAGTTCTTC

d_call: .
j_call: TRBJ2-2
v_call: TRBV29-1
clone_size: once
cdr3_aa: CSVETVPETGELFF
cdr3_nt: TGCAGCGTTGAGACGGTGCCGGAAACCGGGGAGCTATTTTTT

d_call: .
j_call: TRBJ2-1
v_call: TRBV20-1
clone_size: .
cdr3_aa: CSAREASRIRVNEQFF
cdr3_nt: TGCAGTGCTAGAGAAGCTAGCAGGATAAGGGTCAATGAACAGTTCTTC

d_call: TRBD1
j_call: TRBJ2-1
v_call: TRBV7-9
clone_size: many
cdr3_aa: CASSQGAGNEQFF
cdr3_nt: TGTGCCAGCAGCCAGGGGGCGGGCAATGAGCAGTTCTTC

d_call: .
j_call: TRBJ1-1
v_call: TRBV29-1
clone_size: .
cdr3_aa: CSVLTATNTEAFF
cdr3_nt: TGCAGCGTCTTGACAGCCACGAACACTGAAGCTTTCTTT

d_call: .
j_call: TRBJ2-2
v_call: TRBV11-2
clone_size: .
cdr3_aa: CASSLARDTRELFF
cdr3_nt: TGTGCCAGCAGCTTAGCGCGGGACACTAGGGAGCTGTTTTTT

d_call: TRBD2
j_call: TRBJ2-1
v_call: TRBV24-1
clone_size: once
cdr3_aa: CATSDGLAGASTYNGQFF
cdr3_nt: TGTGCCACCAGTGACGGACTAGCGGGAGCTAGTACCTACAATGGGCAGTTTTTC

d_call: .
j_call: TRBJ2-7
v_call: TRBV29-1
clone_size: .
cdr3_aa: CSVPGLSYEQYF
cdr3_nt: TGCAGCGTTCCTGGACTCTCCTACGAGCAGTACTTC

d_call: .
j_call: TRBJ1-5
v_call: TRBV4-2
clone_size: .
cdr3_aa: CARSQEHGNQPQHF
cdr3_nt: TGTGCCAGGAGCCAAGAGCATGGGAATCAGCCCCAGCATTTT

d_call: .
j_call: TRBJ2-7
v_call: TRBV6-2/TRBV6-3
clone_size: .
cdr3_aa: CASNGVSSYVQYF
cdr3_nt: TGTGCCAGCAACGGCGTGAGTTCATACGTGCAGTACTTC

d_call: TRBD1
j_call: TRBJ1-1
v_call: TRBV28
clone_size: .
cdr3_aa: CASSSSGTGLTEAFF
cdr3_nt: TGTGCCAGTAGTTCCTCCGGGACAGGGCTTACTGAAGCTTTCTTT

d_call: .
j_call: TRBJ2-3
v_call: TRBV12-3/TRBV12-4
clone_size: .
cdr3_aa: CASNFQRGGQGTHDTQYF
cdr3_nt: TGTGCCAGCAATTTCCAGCGGGGGGGACAGGGGACGCATGATACGCAGTATTTT

d_call: .
j_call: TRBJ2-3
v_call: TRBV20-1
clone_size: .
cdr3_aa: CSDGDARGSTDMQYF
cdr3_nt: TGCAGTGATGGAGACGCCCGGGGGAGCACAGATATGCAGTATTTT

d_call: TRBD1
j_call: TRBJ2-7
v_call: TRBV28
clone_size: .
cdr3_aa: CASSWGQGEAYGQYF
cdr3_nt: TGTGCCAGCAGTTGGGGACAGGGTGAGGCCTACGGGCAGTACTTC

d_call: TRBD2
j_call: TRBJ2-3
v_call: TRBV12-3/TRBV12-4
clone_size: many
cdr3_aa: CASSLRSSGSPDTQYF
cdr3_nt: TGTGCCAGCAGCCTTCGTAGTAGCGGGAGTCCAGATACGCAGTATTTT

d_call: .
j_call: TRBJ2-5
v_call: TRBV29-1
clone_size: .
cdr3_aa: CSTGSETQYF
cdr3_nt: TGTAGCACAGGGTCAGAGACCCAGTACTTC

d_call: .
j_call: TRBJ1-1
v_call: TRBV12-3/TRBV12-4
clone_size: .
cdr3_aa: CANTRSGANTEAIF
cdr3_nt: TGTGCCAACACCAGATCCGGGGCGAACACTGAAGCTATCTTT

d_call: TRBD2
j_call: TRBJ2-2
v_call: TRBV29-1
clone_size: .
cdr3_aa: CSAHSSGTITNAGELFF
cdr3_nt: TGCAGCGCCCATTCATCCGGGACTATTACGAACGCCGGGGAGTTGTTTTTT

d_call: .
j_call: TRBJ1-1
v_call: TRBV29-1
clone_size: .
cdr3_aa: CTVLSSYNTEAFF
cdr3_nt: TGCACTGTACTCAGCTCTTATAACACTGAAGCTTTCTTT

d_call: .
j_call: TRBJ2-7
v_call: TRBV29-1
clone_size: .
cdr3_aa: CCARDTSYKQYF
cdr3_nt: TGTTGCGCCCGGGACACCTCCTACAAGCAGTACTTC

d_call: .
j_call: TRBJ2-3
v_call: TRBV10-3
clone_size: .
cdr3_aa: CDISSPGASTDTQYF
cdr3_nt: TGTGACATCAGCTCCCCAGGGGCTAGCACAGATACGCAGTATTTT

d_call: TRBD2
j_call: TRBJ2-1
v_call: TRBV4-2
clone_size: .
cdr3_aa: CASSLQTSRTYNEHFF
cdr3_nt: TGTGCCAGCAGCCTCCAGACTAGCCGGACCTACAATGAGCACTTCTTC

d_call: .
j_call: TRBJ1-5
v_call: TRBV28
clone_size: few
cdr3_aa: CASKFGVQDYQPQHF
cdr3_nt: TGTGCCAGCAAATTTGGGGTACAGGACTATCAGCCCCAGCATTTT

d_call: TRBD2
j_call: TRBJ2-7
v_call: TRBV6-1
clone_size: .
cdr3_aa: CASKEGGLAGDEQYF
cdr3_nt: TGTGCCAGCAAAGAAGGGGGACTAGCGGGGGATGAGCAGTACTTC

d_call: .
j_call: TRBJ2-3
v_call: TRBV6-2/TRBV6-3
clone_size: .
cdr3_aa: CASSYSMRRRVEDTQYF
cdr3_nt: TGTGCCAGTAGTTACTCTATGCGCCGGAGGGTCGAAGATACGCAGTATTTT

d_call: .
j_call: TRBJ2-3
v_call: TRBV12-3/TRBV12-4
clone_size: .
cdr3_aa: CASSFDWGARTDMQYF
cdr3_nt: TGTGCCAGCAGTTTTGATTGGGGCGCCAGGACAGATATGCAGTATTTT

d_call: .
j_call: TRBJ2-6
v_call: TRBV6-5
clone_size: many
cdr3_aa: CASSYSNVWANVLTF
cdr3_nt: TGTGCCAGCAGTTACTCGAATGTCTGGGCCAACGTCCTGACTTTC

d_call: .
j_call: TRBJ2-1
v_call: TRBV20-1
clone_size: .
cdr3_aa: CSDNQNSGEQFF
cdr3_nt: TGCAGTGATAATCAAAATTCGGGGGAGCAGTTCTTC

d_call: .
j_call: TRBJ1-1
v_call: TRBV6-5
clone_size: once
cdr3_aa: CASSYNAEVFF
cdr3_nt: TGTGCCAGCAGTTATAACGCTGAAGTTTTCTTT

d_call: TRBD1
j_call: TRBJ1-4
v_call: TRBV29-1
clone_size: once
cdr3_aa: CSVRTGGFKSEKLIF
cdr3_nt: TGCAGCGTGAGGACAGGGGGCTTTAAGAGTGAAAAACTGATTTTT

d_call: TRBD1
j_call: TRBJ2-2
v_call: TRBV4-1
clone_size: .
cdr3_aa: CASRNRGAYTGELFF
cdr3_nt: TGCGCCAGCAGAAACAGGGGGGCCTATACCGGGGAGCTGTTCTTT

d_call: .
j_call: TRBJ1-5
v_call: TRBV4-2
clone_size: .
cdr3_aa: CASSRSWGGNQSQHF
cdr3_nt: TGTGCCAGCAGTCGTAGTTGGGGTGGCAATCAGTCCCAGCATTTT

d_call: .
j_call: TRBJ2-5
v_call: TRBV12-3/TRBV12-4
clone_size: .
cdr3_aa: CAGSTRSQETQYF
cdr3_nt: TGTGCCGGCAGTACCCGTTCTCAAGAAACCCAGTACTTC

d_call: TRBD1
j_call: TRBJ1-3
v_call: TRBV29-1
clone_size: many
cdr3_aa: CSVNDREGSGNTIYF
cdr3_nt: TGCAGCGTTAATGACAGGGAGGGCTCTGGAAACACCATATATTTT

d_call: TRBD1
j_call: TRBJ1-2
v_call: TRBV6-5
clone_size: .
cdr3_aa: CASRYNDRGAGYTF
cdr3_nt: TGTGCCAGCAGATATAACGACAGGGGCGCTGGCTACACCTTC

d_call: .
j_call: TRBJ2-2
v_call: TRBV4-1
clone_size: .
cdr3_aa: CASFSMGAYTGELFF
cdr3_nt: TGCGCCAGCTTCAGCATGGGGGCCTATACCGGGGAGCTGTTTTTT